Listed here are 12 T cell receptor beta chains from one sample, sequenced in a study of blood T cell repertoires in COVID-19. TCRdb keeps only in-frame clones here, not all; method: immunoSEQ multiplex PCR. The table lists roughly 250,000 clones, more than 75% of them singletons. The sequenced sample was peripheral blood. Source of these receptors: a woman in her forties or fifties with acute or convalescent COVID-19.

V and J are TRBV28 and TRBJ1-1; tentative D call: TRBD1 (6 bases). CDR3 size: 17 residues. CDR1 MDHEN and CDR2 SYDVKM come from the germline V gene. V dropped 4 bases and J dropped 0 bases, with 18 bases sitting between them. The CDR3 DNA reads TGTGCCAGCAGTTGGAAAACGAGGGACATATTGAACACTGAAGCTTTCTTT. It is translated as CASSWKTRDILNTEAFF.

CDR3 bases: TGTGCCAGCAGCCGCCCGACAGGGACGTCTGGAAACACCATATATTTT. It specifies CASSRPTGTSGNTIYF. The chain is built from TRBV14 and TRBJ1-3; 7 bases are a match to TRBD1. V shed 4 bases, J shed 1 base, and the junction held 7 bases outside the gene matches. The CDR3 runs to 16 residues. CDR1 SGHDN and CDR2 FVKESK come from the germline V gene.

This chain joins TRBV5-8 and TRBJ1-4; perhaps TRBD1 as D (5 bases). Trimming removed 1 base at V and 8 bases at J, with 21 bases between. Germline V gives CDR1 SGHTS, CDR2 YDEGEE. The CDR3 contains 17 residues. The CDR3 region has the DNA TGTGCCAGCAGCTTGCAGGGACGGAGCCCGGGAGCAGAAAAACTGTTTTTT. The encoded protein is CASSLQGRSPGAEKLFF.

V gene TRBV3-1 (or the pseudogene TRBV3-2) combines with J gene TRBJ2-1; 10 nucleotides align to TRBD2. The J segment lost 5 bases and the V segment lost 4 bases, leaving 5 bases of the junction unmatched. Germline CDR1 LGHDT, CDR2 YNNKEL (reference sequence). This CDR3 spans 15 amino acids. The CDR3 here is CASSPSGSIHNEQFF. The CDR3 nucleotides are TGTGCCAGCAGCCCTAGCGGGAGCATCCACAATGAGCAGTTCTTC.

This chain joins TRBV24-1 and TRBJ2-3, with 11 bases lining up with TRBD2. Germline CDR1 and CDR2: KGHDR and SFDVKD. Trimming at V came to 3 bases and at J to 9 bases, leaving 7 bases not matched to a gene. The CDR3 is 15 residues long. CDR3 residues: CATSDRLAGGPTQYF. CDR3 nucleotide sequence: TGTGCCACCAGTGATAGGCTAGCGGGAGGACCAACGCAGTATTTT.

This sequence joins TRBV28 and TRBJ1-1; 7 nucleotides agree with TRBD1. Unmatched junction bases numbered 7, after V lost 5 bases and J lost 4 bases. CDR3 length: 14 residues. CDR1 MDHEN and CDR2 SYDVKM come from the germline V gene. CDR3 in amino acids: CASSISGGITEAFF. The CDR3 DNA reads TGTGCCAGCAGTATATCAGGGGGTATCACTGAAGCTTTCTTT. Together with reference TRBV28 and TRBJ1-1, the CDR3 gives the full variable domain: DVKVTQSSRYLVKRTGEKVFLECVQDMDHENMFWYRQDPGLGLRLIYFSYDVKMKEKGDIPEGYSVSREKKERFSLILESASTNQTSMYLCASSISGGITEAFFGQGTRLTVV.

The V and J genes are TRBV29-1 and TRBJ2-7; D call uncertain. Germline V lookup: CDR1 SQVTM, CDR2 ANQGSEA. This CDR3 has 11 amino acids. Between the trimmed V and J ends, which lost 3 bases and 2 bases, there was a span of 5 bases. The CDR3 loop reads CSVEAAYEQYF. CDR3 bases: TGCAGCGTTGAGGCAGCCTACGAGCAGTACTTC.

The chain combines TRBV28 with TRBJ1-2; D perhaps matches TRBD1 (5 bases). Germline V CDR1 and CDR2: MDHEN, SYDVKM. CDR3 length: 15 residues. Trimming took 3 bases from V and 0 from J, leaving 11 bases between them. In nucleotides, the CDR3 is TGTGCCAGCAGTTTCGGAGACAGAGCTAACTATGGCTACACCTTC. It yields the protein CASSFGDRANYGYTF.

This chain joins TRBV9 and TRBJ2-2; 13 nucleotides align to TRBD2. The length of the CDR3 is 16 residues. The ends lost 4 bases at V and 3 bases at J; junction bases unmatched: 3. The germline CDR1 and CDR2 sequences are SGDLS and YYNGEE. The CDR3 is CASSRGLAGDTGELFF. The CDR3 region has the DNA TGTGCCAGCAGCCGAGGACTAGCGGGAGACACCGGGGAGCTGTTTTTT. Full variable domain (outside the CDR3, taken from reference TRBV9 and TRBJ2-2): DSGVTQTPKHLITATGQRVTLRCSPRSGDLSVYWYQQSLDQGLQFLIQYYNGEERAKGNILERFSAQQFPDLHSELNLSSLELGDSALYFCASSRGLAGDTGELFFGEGSRLTVL.

V usage is TRBV27 and J usage is TRBJ2-7; D is ambiguous. The ends were cut back, 5 bases at V and 0 bases at J, with 8 bases in the middle. CDR1 is MNHEY, CDR2 SMNVEV, per germline (reference sequence). The CDR3 totals 13 residues. The chain's CDR3 is CASSLYVSYEQYF. CDR3 bases: TGTGCCAGCAGTCTCTACGTCTCCTACGAGCAGTACTTC.

This chain links TRBV5-6 with TRBJ2-7; 10 bases are a match to TRBD2. V lost 4 bases, J lost 2 bases, and 3 bases stayed unmatched. Germline loops: CDR1 SGHDT, CDR2 YYEEEE. The CDR3 runs 14 residues. CDR3 residues: CASSASGRAYEQYF. The DNA for the CDR3 is TGTGCCAGCAGCGCTAGCGGGAGAGCCTACGAGCAGTACTTC.

V is TRBV14 and J is TRBJ2-5, with 11 positions matching TRBD2. The CDR3 extends over 17 amino acids. Trimming took 3 bases from V and 2 from J; bases not matched to a gene: 8. Germline V lookup: CDR1 SGHDN, CDR2 FVKESK. DNA for the CDR3: TGTGCCAGCAGCCAGAAGAGGGGACTAGCGGATCAAGAGACCCAGTACTTC. Translating it yields CASSQKRGLADQETQYF.